This TCR beta chain appears in the sequencing data of a study of T cell responses to AZD1222 COVID-19 vaccine. TCRdb keeps only in-frame clones here, not all; method: immunoSEQ multiplex PCR. The table records tens of thousands of clones, 75% to 90% of them present only once. The germline V and J ends were trimmed by 0 bases and 8 bases, with 13 bases remaining between them. This CDR3 is 13 amino acids long. CDR1 and CDR2 from the germline V gene are GTSNPN and SVGIG (reference sequence). In regard to this clone: The target antigen is unknown.

General study points: Only 5 to 7 individuals given AZD1222 were seropositive at baseline.

This rearrangement joins TRBV30 to TRBJ1-2; D is undetermined. Sequenced here: peripheral blood, sampled 28 days after the second AZD1222 dose. This sequence was found in an adult who received the AZD1222 COVID-19 vaccine. The CDR3 loop reads CAWSVLGGSGYTF. The CDR3 DNA is TGTGCCTGGAGTGTACTCGGAGGGTCCGGCTACACCTTC.